The 3 T cell receptor beta chains below come from one sample, sequenced in a study of T cell responses to AZD1222 COVID-19 vaccine. Profiled with immunoSEQ multiplex PCR; TCRdb holds only in-frame clones, not every one. The sample has some 250,000 clones, around 93% seen once. The specimen comprised peripheral blood, sampled 28 days after the second AZD1222 dose. The receptors come from an adult who received the AZD1222 COVID-19 vaccine.

This chain uses TRBV6-5 with TRBJ2-1; D unresolved. The ends were cut back, 5 bases at V and 2 bases at J, with 4 bases in the middle. Germline CDR1 reads MNHEY; CDR2 reads SVGAGI. The CDR3 runs 12 residues. The CDR3 reads CASSRPYNEQFF. The CDR3 DNA reads TGTGCCAGCAGTCGGCCCTACAATGAGCAGTTCTTC.

The genes are TRBV7-8 and TRBJ1-3; D is unclear. The CDR3 consists of 14 residues. The germline V and J ends were trimmed by 2 bases and 0 bases, with 5 bases remaining between them. CDR1 is SGHVS and CDR2 is FQNEAQ in the germline V gene. The CDR3: CASSLLISGNTIYF. The DNA for the CDR3 is TGTGCCAGCAGCTTATTGATCTCTGGAAACACCATATATTTT.

This sequence joins TRBV13 and TRBJ2-2; 7 bases match TRBD2. Germline V gives CDR1 PRHDT, CDR2 FYEKMQ (reference sequence). CDR3 length equals 13 residues. CDR3 region: CAKKRENTGELFF. In nucleotides, the CDR3 is TGTGCTAAGAAGCGGGAGAACACCGGGGAGCTGTTTTTT.